The 16 T cell receptor beta chains given below trace back to one sample, sequenced in a study of tumor-infiltrating lymphocytes in localized non-small cell lung cancer. Clones were read by immunoSEQ multiplex PCR, and TCRdb kept only the in-frame ones, dropping some. The top ten clones hold around 9.9% of a sample with 9,500 to 13,000 clones, roughly 60% of them seen once. The sequencing sample was made of uninvolved lung tissue not adjacent to the tumor. These receptors all stem from a human donor with non-small cell lung cancer.

This clone was seen a handful of times. This chain links TRBV20-1 with TRBJ1-1, with 7 bases lining up with TRBD1. CDR1 is DFQATT, CDR2 SNEGSKA, per germline (reference sequence). This CDR3 is 11 amino acids long. CDR3 in amino acids: CGTDGNTEAFF. The CDR3, as DNA: TGCGGGACAGACGGGAACACTGAAGCTTTCTTT.

The V and J genes are TRBV6-5 and TRBJ2-7, with 12 bases that match TRBD1. CDR3 length: 14 residues. With 6 bases clipped from V and 6 bases from J, the junction kept 6 bases outside the gene matches. Germline CDR1 MNHEY, CDR2 SVGAGI. Written as DNA, the CDR3 is TGTGCCAGCAGAAGGGGACAGGGGGCCGTCGAGCAGTACTTC. It is translated as CASRRGQGAVEQYF.

This clone was seen more than once but under ten times. In DNA, the CDR3 is TGTGCCAGCAGCCCTTCACAGGGAGAGGGCTACACCTTC. Protein sequence: CASSPSQGEGYTF. The chain is built from TRBV7-9 and TRBJ1-2; D may be TRBD1 (6 bases). The CDR3 is 13 amino acids. The V and J ends lost 5 bases and 8 bases respectively, with 15 bases between them. CDR1 is SEHNR and CDR2 is FQNEAQ in the germline V gene (reference sequence).

The chain is built from TRBV2 and TRBJ1-1, with D uncertain. Germline lookup yields CDR1 SNHLY and CDR2 FYNNEI. This CDR3 is built from 14 residues. V dropped 7 bases and J dropped 3 bases, with 15 bases sitting between them. CDR3 sequence: CASIKDPRDTEAFF. The CDR3 DNA is TGTGCCAGCATTAAAGACCCAAGGGACACTGAAGCTTTCTTT. Variable domain in full (rest from reference TRBV2 and TRBJ1-1): EPEVTQTPSHQVTQMGQEVILRCVPISNHLYFYWYRQILGQKVEFLVSFYNNEISEKSEIFDDQFSVERPDGSNFTLKIRSTKLEDSAMYFCASIKDPRDTEAFFGQGTRLTVV.

This rearrangement joins TRBV14 to TRBJ2-7; D unclear. CDR3 length: 12 residues. The V and J ends lost 4 bases and 3 bases respectively, with 7 bases between them. Germline assignment: CDR1 SGHDN and CDR2 FVKESK. DNA of the CDR3: TGTGCCAGCAGCCCCAACATCTACGAGCAGTACTTC. This sequence encodes CASSPNIYEQYF.

The chain's CDR3 is CASSAQGQGEQFF. The CDR3, as DNA: TGTGCCAGCAGTGCACAGGGACAGGGGGAGCAGTTCTTC. This chain joins TRBV6-5 and TRBJ2-1; 10 bases line up with TRBD1. Germline trimming cut 5 bases from V and 10 bases from J; bases unmatched to any gene: 5. Germline values: CDR1 MNHEY, CDR2 SVGAGI. The CDR3 has 13 amino acids.

The chain carries TRBV14 and TRBJ2-7; TRBD1 is a possible D gene (7 bases). The V and J ends lost 2 bases and 3 bases respectively, with 11 bases between them. CDR1 is SGHDN, CDR2 FVKESK, per germline. CDR3 length equals 14 residues. The CDR3 region is CASSQTRDSYEQYF. CDR3 DNA: TGTGCCAGCAGCCAAACGCGGGACAGCTACGAGCAGTACTTC.

This clone was observed a few times. This chain joins TRBV4-1 and TRBJ2-7, with TRBD2 matching 9 bases. The CDR3 runs to 16 residues. V lost 0 bases and J lost 3; bases outside the gene matches: 6. CDR1 and CDR2 from the germline V gene are MGHRA and YSYEKL. The CDR3 protein is CASSQDWLAGSYEQYF. CDR3 coding DNA: TGCGCCAGCAGCCAAGATTGGCTAGCGGGGAGCTACGAGCAGTACTTC.

By its share, this clone is medium-sized. In nucleotides, the CDR3 is TGTGCCGCAGGAGGCTCTGGGGCCAACGTCCTGACTTTC. Residues: CAAGGSGANVLTF. V gene TRBV6-1 combines with J gene TRBJ2-6; D is perhaps TRBD2 (5 bases). V lost 11 bases to trimming and J lost 0 bases, with 8 bases between them. Germline values: CDR1 MNHNS, CDR2 SASEGT. CDR3 length equals 13 residues.

In this sample, this clone turned up a few times. CDR3 sequence: CASIHGLGQSQMETQYF. The CDR3 DNA reads TGTGCCAGCATCCATGGGTTGGGACAGTCCCAAATGGAGACCCAGTACTTC. V and J are TRBV5-6 and TRBJ2-5, with TRBD1 matching 7 bases. With 6 bases clipped from V and 5 bases from J, the junction kept 19 bases outside the gene matches. This CDR3 has 17 amino acids. Germline V CDR1 and CDR2: SGHDT, YYEEEE.

The rearrangement joins TRBV11-3 to TRBJ1-2; D perhaps matches TRBD1 (5 bases). V was trimmed by 5 bases and J by 5 bases, leaving 9 bases between them. From germline, CDR1 is SGHNT and CDR2 YENEEA. This CDR3 region has 12 residues. The CDR3 DNA reads TGTGCCAGCAGCCTTGACAGATATGGCTACACCTTC. Translating gives CASSLDRYGYTF. The full variable domain, with the rest looked up from reference TRBV11-3 and TRBJ1-2, is EAGVVQSPRYKIIEKKQPVAFWCNPISGHNTLYWYLQNLGQGPELLIRYENEEAVDDSQLPKDRFSAERLKGVDSTLKIQPAELGDSAVYLCASSLDRYGYTFGSGTRLTVV.

This sequence joins TRBV4-1 and TRBJ2-1; 9 bases line up with TRBD2. Germline CDR1 and CDR2: MGHRA and YSYEKL. This CDR3 region has 14 residues. The V segment lost 2 bases and the J segment 9 bases; nucleotides outside the gene matches: 5. The DNA of the CDR3 is TGCGCCAGCAGCCAAAGGGGCGGGGGGGGTGAGCAGTTCTTC. This codes for CASSQRGGGGEQFF.

CDR3 nucleotides: TGTGCCAGCAGTCTTGGACGGAGCTATGGCTACACCTTC. Protein sequence: CASSLGRSYGYTF. The rearrangement links TRBV27 to TRBJ1-2, with D hard to call. V was trimmed by 5 bases and J by 4 bases, leaving 11 bases between them. Germline V gives CDR1 MNHEY, CDR2 SMNVEV (reference sequence). The CDR3 consists of 13 residues.

The chain couples TRBV19 to TRBJ1-2; a weak D match, TRBD1 (5 bases). From germline, CDR1 is LNHDA and CDR2 SQIVND (reference sequence). V was shortened by 10 bases and J by 7 bases, with 13 bases between the two germline ends. The CDR3 runs to 11 residues. CDR3 coding DNA: TGTGCCACACAGGATCCTGGTGGCTACACCTTC. Residues: CATQDPGGYTF.

CDR3: CASSMDRLNTEAFF. In DNA, the CDR3 is TGTGCCAGTAGTATGGACAGGCTGAACACTGAAGCTTTCTTT. The rearrangement links TRBV19 to TRBJ1-1; 7 bases are a match to TRBD1. Germline CDR1 and CDR2: LNHDA and SQIVND (reference sequence). CDR3 length equals 14 residues. After removal of 3 bases from V and 0 bases from J, the junction contained 1 base not matched to a gene.

Worth noting for this clone: One end of the junction is discordant with germline, which a read error may explain. This specimen includes other DNA sequences encoding the same CDR3. The chain combines TRBV9 with TRBJ2-1, with 12 positions matching TRBD2. Germline values: CDR1 SGDLS, CDR2 YYNGEE. CDR3 length: 16 amino acids. This CDR3 is CASSAHLAGGVDEQFF. The DNA for the CDR3 is TGTGCCAGCAGCGCCCATCTAGCGGGGGGGGTCGATGAACAGTTCTTC.